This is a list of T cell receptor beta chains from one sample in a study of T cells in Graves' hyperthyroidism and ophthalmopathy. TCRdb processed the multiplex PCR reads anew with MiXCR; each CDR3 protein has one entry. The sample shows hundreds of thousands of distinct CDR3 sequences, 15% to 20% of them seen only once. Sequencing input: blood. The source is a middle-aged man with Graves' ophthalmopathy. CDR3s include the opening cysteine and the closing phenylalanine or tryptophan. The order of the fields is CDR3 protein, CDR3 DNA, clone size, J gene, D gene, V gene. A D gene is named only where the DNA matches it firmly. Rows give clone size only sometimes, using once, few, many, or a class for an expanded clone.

CDR3: CASSLDSRSTDTQYF
DNA: TGCGCCAGCAGCCTGGACAGCCGTAGCACAGATACGCAGTATTTT
size: .
J: TRBJ2-3
D: .
V: TRBV5-1

CDR3: CASSGEDSLGNEQFF
DNA: TGTGCCAGCAGTGGGGAGGACAGTCTTGGCAATGAGCAGTTCTTC
size: .
J: TRBJ2-1
D: .
V: TRBV6-1

CDR3: CASSLYAGELFF
DNA: TGTGCCAGCAGCTTGTATGCCGGGGAGCTGTTTTTT
size: .
J: TRBJ2-2
D: .
V: TRBV5-8

CDR3: CASSPPTSEAFF
DNA: TGTGCCAGCAGCCCTCCGACATCTGAAGCTTTCTTT
size: .
J: TRBJ1-1
D: .
V: TRBV4-1

CDR3: CASSPEGGTYQETQYF
DNA: TGTGCCAGCAGCCCCGAGGGGGGTACCTACCAAGAGACCCAGTACTTC
size: few
J: TRBJ2-5
D: .
V: TRBV13

CDR3: CASRDASSYEQYF
DNA: TGTGCCAGCCGGGACGCGAGCTCCTACGAGCAGTACTTC
size: .
J: TRBJ2-7
D: .
V: TRBV27

CDR3: CATSRDLNEKLFF
DNA: TGTGCCACCAGCAGAGACCTGAATGAAAAACTGTTTTTT
size: once
J: TRBJ1-4
D: .
V: TRBV15

CDR3: CASSQEGQSSNQPQHF
DNA: TGCGCCAGCAGCCAAGAGGGACAGTCTAGCAATCAGCCCCAGCATTTT
size: .
J: TRBJ1-5
D: TRBD1
V: TRBV4-1

CDR3: CASSPTGGRSTDTQYF
DNA: TGTGCCAGCAGTCCGACAGGGGGCCGAAGCACAGATACGCAGTATTTT
size: many
J: TRBJ2-3
D: TRBD1
V: TRBV6-1

CDR3: CASSHAGGGVNEQFF
DNA: TGCGCCAGCAGCCATGCGGGGGGGGGCGTCAATGAGCAGTTCTTC
size: few
J: TRBJ2-1
D: TRBD2
V: TRBV4-1

CDR3: CASSPLGLDHYNEQFF
DNA: TGTGCCAGCAGTCCCTTGGGTCTAGACCATTACAATGAGCAGTTCTTC
size: many
J: TRBJ2-1
D: .
V: TRBV28

CDR3: CSARDRTSGDYNEQFF
DNA: TGCAGTGCTAGAGATCGAACTAGCGGGGACTACAATGAGCAGTTCTTC
size: .
J: TRBJ2-1
D: TRBD2
V: TRBV20-1

CDR3: CASSSNRPEQYF
DNA: TGTGCCAGCAGCAGCAACAGGCCCGAGCAGTACTTC
size: .
J: TRBJ2-7
D: .
V: TRBV7-9

CDR3: CATNSGNPYNEQFF
DNA: TGCGCCACCAATAGCGGGAACCCCTACAATGAGCAGTTCTTC
size: few
J: TRBJ2-1
D: TRBD2
V: TRBV5-1

CDR3: CASSAEAAYNEQFF
DNA: TGCGCCAGCAGCGCGGAGGCGGCGTACAATGAGCAGTTCTTC
size: few
J: TRBJ2-1
D: .
V: TRBV5-1

CDR3: CASSPPRRPGSSGTEAFF
DNA: TGTGCCAGCTCACCACCAAGACGTCCCGGGTCCTCGGGGACTGAAGCTTTCTTT
size: .
J: TRBJ1-1
D: .
V: TRBV18

CDR3: CAISDMGPTSISYTF
DNA: TGTGCCATCAGTGATATGGGACCCACCTCAATCAGCTACACCTTC
size: few
J: TRBJ1-2
D: .
V: TRBV10-3

CDR3: CAWGPGPPGYEQYF
DNA: TGTGCCTGGGGTCCGGGACCCCCTGGCTACGAGCAGTACTTC
size: few
J: TRBJ2-7
D: .
V: TRBV30

CDR3: CASSFGRSEQFF
DNA: TGTGCCAGCAGTTTCGGCCGGAGTGAGCAGTTCTTC
size: many
J: TRBJ2-1
D: .
V: TRBV28

CDR3: CASSPTTDGTSTDTQYF
DNA: TGTGCCAGCAGCCCGACCACGGACGGAACTAGCACAGATACGCAGTATTTT
size: many
J: TRBJ2-3
D: .
V: TRBV7-3

CDR3: CASSRASGGQNTGELFF
DNA: TGTGCCAGTAGTAGAGCTAGCGGGGGGCAGAACACCGGGGAGCTGTTTTTT
size: .
J: TRBJ2-2
D: TRBD2
V: TRBV19

CDR3: CASSGREGGFGYGYTF
DNA: TGTGCCAGCAGCGGGAGAGAGGGGGGATTTGGCTATGGCTACACCTTC
size: .
J: TRBJ1-2
D: .
V: TRBV9

CDR3: CASSKGFSNYGYTF
DNA: TGTGCCAGCAGTAAGGGATTTTCTAACTATGGCTACACCTTC
size: few
J: TRBJ1-2
D: .
V: TRBV6-1

CDR3: CASRRSQRGSDTQYF
DNA: TGTGCCAGCAGGAGGAGCCAGCGGGGTTCAGATACGCAGTATTTT
size: .
J: TRBJ2-3
D: TRBD2
V: TRBV5-4

CDR3: CATSRAERTGNQPQHF
DNA: TGTGCCACCAGCAGAGCGGAGAGGACAGGGAATCAGCCCCAGCATTTT
size: few
J: TRBJ1-5
D: TRBD1
V: TRBV15

CDR3: CASSFVISRSQSNYGYTF
DNA: TGTGCCAGCAGCTTCGTCATTAGCAGGAGCCAATCTAACTATGGCTACACCTTC
size: once
J: TRBJ1-2
D: .
V: TRBV11-1

CDR3: CASSSSTGNYGYTF
DNA: TGTGCCAGCAGTTCCTCGACAGGCAACTATGGCTACACCTTC
size: many
J: TRBJ1-2
D: .
V: TRBV6-5

CDR3: CASRGTVKTEPLSRYTF
DNA: TGTGCCAGCAGGGGTACCGTTAAGACAGAACCACTTTCCCGCTACACCTTC
size: .
J: TRBJ1-2
D: .
V: TRBV11-2

CDR3: CASSLPGTGGTEAFF
DNA: TGTGCCAGCAGTTTACCCGGGACAGGGGGCACTGAAGCTTTCTTT
size: many
J: TRBJ1-1
D: TRBD1
V: TRBV28

CDR3: CASRAQGAPGSGRAAHEQYF
DNA: TGTGCCAGCAGGGCTCAGGGGGCGCCGGGTAGCGGGAGGGCTGCCCACGAGCAGTACTTC
size: many
J: TRBJ2-7
D: TRBD2
V: TRBV27

CDR3: CASSPTTVYNSPLHF
DNA: TGTGCCAGCAGCCCCACGACAGTGTATAATTCACCCCTCCACTTT
size: few
J: TRBJ1-6
D: .
V: TRBV5-8

CDR3: CASSPIQTSYEQYF
DNA: TGTGCCAGCTCACCAATCCAAACCTCCTACGAGCAGTACTTC
size: many
J: TRBJ2-7
D: .
V: TRBV18

CDR3: CASQIRDRGNQPQHF
DNA: TGTGCCAGCCAGATCCGGGACAGGGGAAATCAGCCCCAGCATTTT
size: .
J: TRBJ1-5
D: TRBD1
V: TRBV2

CDR3: CASSLELPEQFF
DNA: TGTGCCAGCAGCTTAGAATTGCCAGAGCAGTTCTTC
size: .
J: TRBJ2-1
D: .
V: TRBV7-9

CDR3: CASSQIFTGELFF
DNA: TGTGCCAGCAGCCAAATATTCACCGGGGAGCTGTTTTTT
size: many
J: TRBJ2-2
D: .
V: TRBV3-1

CDR3: CASSLQGATDYGYTF
DNA: TGTGCCAGCAGTTTACAGGGCGCGACGGACTATGGCTACACCTTC
size: .
J: TRBJ1-2
D: .
V: TRBV6-5

CDR3: CASSPMPGRGIEQYF
DNA: TGTGCCAGCAGCCCAATGCCGGGACGGGGAATTGAGCAGTACTTC
size: .
J: TRBJ2-7
D: .
V: TRBV5-8

CDR3: CASSQYREKLFF
DNA: TGTGCCAGCAGCCAATACAGGGAAAAACTGTTTTTT
size: .
J: TRBJ1-4
D: .
V: TRBV3-1

CDR3: CASTGRAAPNEQFF
DNA: TGTGCCAGTACCGGGAGGGCCGCACCGAATGAGCAGTTCTTC
size: .
J: TRBJ2-1
D: TRBD2
V: TRBV19

CDR3: CSASGLAGSETQYF
DNA: TGCAGTGCTAGTGGGCTAGCGGGATCTGAGACCCAGTACTTC
size: few
J: TRBJ2-5
D: TRBD2
V: TRBV20-1

CDR3: CASGELTGQGSNEQFF
DNA: TGTGCCAGCGGCGAATTGACGGGACAGGGGTCCAATGAGCAGTTCTTC
size: few
J: TRBJ2-1
D: TRBD1
V: TRBV6-2/TRBV6-3

CDR3: CAISVGQSTNTGELFF
DNA: TGTGCCATCAGTGTCGGACAAAGTACGAACACCGGGGAGCTGTTTTTT
size: .
J: TRBJ2-2
D: .
V: TRBV10-3

CDR3: CAGSLGGRNQPQHF
DNA: TGTGCCGGCAGCTTAGGGGGGCGCAATCAGCCCCAGCATTTT
size: .
J: TRBJ1-5
D: .
V: TRBV11-2